Here is one T cell receptor beta chain with its context. Authors' methods: For nucleated cells, counts were estimated from reference gene primer amplification. Assay used: immunoSEQ multiplex PCR; TCRdb lists only in-frame clones, some missing. The DNA gave D and trimming, while V, J and clone size come from that table. The sample includes 20,000 to 25,000 clones, about nine tenths of them seen just once. The CDR3 has 14 residues. Germline CDR1 is SGDLS and CDR2 is YYNGEE. Trimming stripped 4 bases from V and 2 bases from J, with 13 bases between. This entry belongs to a study of blood T cell repertoires in COVID-19.

Source material: peripheral blood. The chain combines TRBV9 with TRBJ2-7, with a tentative D call TRBD1 (8 bases). This receptor was obtained from a human donor in a cohort sampled during active COVID-19. Here the CDR3 reads CASSSGTGPYEQYF. The DNA of the CDR3 is TGTGCCAGCAGCAGCGGGACAGGACCCTACGAGCAGTACTTC.